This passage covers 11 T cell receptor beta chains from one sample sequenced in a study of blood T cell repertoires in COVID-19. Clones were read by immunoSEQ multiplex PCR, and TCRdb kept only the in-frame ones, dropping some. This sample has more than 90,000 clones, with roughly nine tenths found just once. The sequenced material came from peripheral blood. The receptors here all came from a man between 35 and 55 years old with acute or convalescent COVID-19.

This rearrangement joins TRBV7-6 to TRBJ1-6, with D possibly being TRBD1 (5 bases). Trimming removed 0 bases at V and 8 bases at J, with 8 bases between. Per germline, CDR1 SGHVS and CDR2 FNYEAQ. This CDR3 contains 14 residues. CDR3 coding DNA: TGTGCCAGCAGCTTAGCTAGGGGTGATTCACCCCTCCACTTT. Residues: CASSLARGDSPLHF.

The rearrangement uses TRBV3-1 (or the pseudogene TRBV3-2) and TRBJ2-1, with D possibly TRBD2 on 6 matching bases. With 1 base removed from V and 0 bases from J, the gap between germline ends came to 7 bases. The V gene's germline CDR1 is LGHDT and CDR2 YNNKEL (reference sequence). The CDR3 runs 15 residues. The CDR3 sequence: CASSQAGSSYNEQFF. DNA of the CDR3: TGTGCCAGCAGCCAAGCCGGGAGCTCCTACAATGAGCAGTTCTTC.

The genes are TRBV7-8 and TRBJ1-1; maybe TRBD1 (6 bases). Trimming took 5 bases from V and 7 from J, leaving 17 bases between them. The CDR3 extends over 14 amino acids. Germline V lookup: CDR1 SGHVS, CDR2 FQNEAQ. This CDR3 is CASSPGHRTDEAFF. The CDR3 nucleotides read TGTGCCAGCAGCCCGGGACACCGCACAGATGAAGCTTTCTTT.

The CDR3 region is CASSMGLAGVYNEQFF. CDR3 sequence (DNA): TGTGCCAGTAGTATGGGACTAGCGGGGGTATACAATGAGCAGTTCTTC. The chain links TRBV19 to TRBJ2-1; 14 bases fit TRBD2. The V and J ends lost 3 bases and 4 bases, in that order; junction bases with no gene match: 2. The CDR3 spans 16 residues. From germline, CDR1 is LNHDA and CDR2 SQIVND (reference sequence).

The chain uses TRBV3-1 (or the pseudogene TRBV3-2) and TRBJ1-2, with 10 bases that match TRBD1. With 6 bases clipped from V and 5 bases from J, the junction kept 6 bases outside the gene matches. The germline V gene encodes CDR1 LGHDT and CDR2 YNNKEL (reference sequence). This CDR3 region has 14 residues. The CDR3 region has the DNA TGTGCCAGCAGTGGCAGGACAGGGGGTTATGGCTACACCTTC. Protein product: CASSGRTGGYGYTF.

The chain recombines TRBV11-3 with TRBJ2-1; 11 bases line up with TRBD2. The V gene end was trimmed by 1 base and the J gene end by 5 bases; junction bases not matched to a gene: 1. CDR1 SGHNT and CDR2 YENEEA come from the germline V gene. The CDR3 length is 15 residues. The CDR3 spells CASSLASGGNNEQFF. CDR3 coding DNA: TGTGCCAGCAGCTTAGCTAGCGGGGGGAACAATGAGCAGTTCTTC.

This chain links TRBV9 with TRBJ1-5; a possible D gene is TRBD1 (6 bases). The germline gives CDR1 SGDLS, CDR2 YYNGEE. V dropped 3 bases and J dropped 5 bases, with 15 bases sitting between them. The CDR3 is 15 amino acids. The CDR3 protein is CASSAEGQYHQPQHF. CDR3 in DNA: TGTGCCAGCAGCGCTGAAGGACAGTACCATCAGCCCCAGCATTTT.

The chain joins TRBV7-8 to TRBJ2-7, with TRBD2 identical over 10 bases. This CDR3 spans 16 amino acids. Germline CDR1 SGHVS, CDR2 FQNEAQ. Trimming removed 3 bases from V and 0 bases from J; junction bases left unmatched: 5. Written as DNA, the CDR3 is TGTGCCAGCAGCTTTGGGACTAGCGACTACTCCTACGAGCAGTACTTC. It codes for CASSFGTSDYSYEQYF.

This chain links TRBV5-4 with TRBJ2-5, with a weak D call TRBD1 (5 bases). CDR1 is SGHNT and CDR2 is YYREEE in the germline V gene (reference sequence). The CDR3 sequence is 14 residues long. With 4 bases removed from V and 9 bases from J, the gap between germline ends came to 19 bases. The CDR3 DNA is TGTGCCAGCAGCCGCCTAGGGGCCTTTGAGGCCCAGTACTTC. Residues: CASSRLGAFEAQYF.

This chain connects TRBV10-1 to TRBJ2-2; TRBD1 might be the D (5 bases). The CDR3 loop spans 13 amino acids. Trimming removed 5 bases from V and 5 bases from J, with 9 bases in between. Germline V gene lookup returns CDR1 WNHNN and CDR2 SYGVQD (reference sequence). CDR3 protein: CASSSRGTGELFF. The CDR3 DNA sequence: TGCGCCAGCAGTAGTAGGGGAACCGGGGAGCTGTTTTTT.

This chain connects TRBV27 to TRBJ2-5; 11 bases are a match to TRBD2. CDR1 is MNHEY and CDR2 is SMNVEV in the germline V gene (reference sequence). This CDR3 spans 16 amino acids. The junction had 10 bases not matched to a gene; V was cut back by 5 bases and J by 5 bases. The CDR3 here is CASSPLSGGASETQYF. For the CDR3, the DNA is TGTGCCAGCAGTCCCCTTAGCGGGGGGGCCTCGGAGACCCAGTACTTC.